Sequencing of this T cell receptor beta chain was carried out in a study of blood T cell repertoires in COVID-19. The overall study: The study drew acute and convalescent COVID-19 samples from the United States, Italy and Spain. In each case, the material was cDNA or gDNA derived from T cells, B-cell-depleted T cells, or PBMCs.

This CDR3 has 18 amino acids. Germline V gene sequence: CDR1 GTSNPN, CDR2 SVGIG (reference sequence). V was clipped by 1 base and J by 4 bases, with 23 bases between them. This clone was seen just once. Authors' methods: Cell counts per sample came from amplifying reference gene primers. The protocol was immunoSEQ multiplex PCR, while the TCRdb copy is restricted to in-frame clones and leaves out a portion. From that table come the V and J calls and clone size; the DNA was used to work out D and trimming. The table has under 200,000 clones, approximately 83% seen once. This sequence originates from a man aged 55 to 69 with acute or convalescent COVID-19. The V and J genes are TRBV30 and TRBJ2-1, with D maybe TRBD2 (6 bases). The sequenced sample was peripheral blood. CDR3 residues: CAWSGPGSPSSHYNEQFF. The CDR3 nucleotides read TGTGCCTGGAGTGGACCCGGGAGTCCCTCCTCCCATTACAATGAGCAGTTCTTC.